Below, 22 T cell receptor beta chains from the same sample are listed, as sequenced in a study of T cell repertoires in cytomegalovirus infection. In TCRdb, the reads were re-called with MiXCR into one record per CDR3 protein. This table holds a few hundred thousand distinct CDR3 sequences, 40% found once. These TCRs are of unknown antigen specificity. The material was cultured PBMCs, obtained from culture after CMV antigen stimulation. These receptors were taken from a human donor in good health (CMV status not recorded). Some clones in this sample may be carry-over from other donors' samples.

The chain recombines TRBV5-1 with TRBJ1-2, with TRBD1 matching 7 bases. This CDR3 comprises 16 residues. Germline loops: CDR1 SGHRS, CDR2 YFSETQ. The trim removed 4 bases at V and 3 bases at J, leaving 12 bases unmatched. The CDR3 loop reads CASSPDRSRRHYGYTF. CDR3 bases: TGCGCCAGCAGCCCGGACAGGAGCCGAAGACACTATGGCTACACCTTC.

With regard to this clonotype: One end of the junction fails to match germline, which may point to a read error. The chain uses TRBV6-6 and TRBJ1-4, with D possibly TRBD1 on 5 matching bases. CDR3 length: 16 residues. Looked up from germline, CDR1 is MNHNY and CDR2 is SVGAGI (reference sequence). The CDR3 sequence: CASSFLRRGTNEKPFF. CDR3 nucleotide sequence: TGTGCCAGCAGTTTCCTTCGGCGGGGGACTAATGAAAAACCGTTTTTT.

The chain joins TRBV7-2 to TRBJ2-3; TRBD2 agrees at 9 bases. The CDR3 is 14 amino acids. Trimming removed 1 base from V and 15 bases from J; junction bases left unmatched: 11. Germline V gene sequence: CDR1 SGHTA, CDR2 FQGNSA. CDR3: CASSLGEGRGGQYF. DNA for the CDR3: TGTGCCAGCAGCTTAGGGGAGGGGCGGGGGGGCCAATATTTT.

This clonotype was recorded a few times. The V call is TRBV7-9, the J call TRBJ2-3; D gene uncertain. The V gene lost 5 bases and the J gene lost 0 bases, with 15 bases spanning the gap. Germline CDR1 and CDR2: SEHNR and FQNEAQ (reference sequence). This CDR3 spans 16 amino acids. This CDR3 reads CASSGPRWVSTDTQYF. CDR3 DNA: TGTGCCAGCAGCGGACCCCGTTGGGTTAGCACAGATACGCAGTATTTT.

The V gene is TRBV3-1, the J gene TRBJ2-3, with D possibly being TRBD2 (6 bases). The CDR3 has 18 residues. Deletions cut 1 base from V and 3 bases from J, with 20 bases between. Germline loops: CDR1 LGHDT, CDR2 YNNKEL (reference sequence). The DNA for the CDR3 is TGTGCCAGCAGCCAAGTAGTAGGACGCGGGGTAACGACAGATACGCAGTATTTT. Amino acids: CASSQVVGRGVTTDTQYF.

This clonotype has more than one count but fewer than ten. The rearrangement links TRBV7-2 to TRBJ1-2, with D unclear. Trimming removed 1 base at V and 8 bases at J, with 20 bases between. This CDR3 has 16 residues. Germline V gene sequence: CDR1 SGHTA, CDR2 FQGNSA. The CDR3 nucleotides read TGTGCCAGCAGCTTAGTATATAGAACTCATGCGGAAGGCTACACCTTC. Translation gives CASSLVYRTHAEGYTF.

This clonotype was counted ten times or more. The chain combines TRBV7-2 with TRBJ1-5, with unresolved D. The V end was cut by 3 bases, the J end by 11 bases, with 11 bases between. Germline values: CDR1 SGHTA, CDR2 FQGNSA. The CDR3 length is 12 residues. The CDR3 protein is CASSFPFGTQHF. The CDR3 nucleotides are TGTGCCAGCAGCTTTCCCTTCGGGACCCAGCATTTT.

This clonotype was counted at least ten times. The chain combines TRBV4-3 with TRBJ2-3; D tentatively reads TRBD1 or TRBD2 (5 bases each). The V and J ends lost 1 base and 4 bases respectively, with 15 bases between them. The CDR3 contains 16 residues. The germline V gene has CDR1 LGHNA and CDR2 YSLEER. In DNA, the CDR3 is TGCGCCAGCAGCCAAGGGTATGGGGGAGTTGCAGATACGCAGTATTTT. Residues: CASSQGYGGVADTQYF.

The CDR3 DNA reads as TGTGCCAGCAGCTTCGGACATTCCGAGACCCAGTACTTC. Its translation is CASSFGHSETQYF. The chain couples TRBV7-2 to TRBJ2-5; the D gene is possibly TRBD1 (5 bases). V was cut by 3 bases and J by 5 bases, with 10 bases left in between. The germline V gene encodes CDR1 SGHTA and CDR2 FQGNSA. The CDR3 has 13 residues.

V and J are TRBV7-8 and TRBJ2-3; no clear D. Trimming cost V 5 bases and J 10 bases, with 13 bases left between them. This CDR3 spans 12 amino acids. CDR1 is SGHVS and CDR2 is FQNEAQ in the germline V gene. CDR3 sequence reads: CASSLGWLSQYF. The CDR3, as DNA: TGTGCCAGCAGCCTAGGGTGGTTATCGCAGTATTTT.

The rearrangement joins TRBV7-2 to TRBJ2-7; a possible D gene is TRBD2 (5 bases). The CDR3 is 13 residues long. V dropped 5 bases and J dropped 7 bases, with 15 bases sitting between them. In germline, CDR1 is SGHTA, CDR2 FQGNSA. CDR3 in amino acids: CASSRSGVGEQYF. CDR3 DNA: TGTGCCAGCAGCCGGAGCGGTGTAGGAGAGCAGTACTTC.

The chain uses TRBV7-2 and TRBJ2-5; 8 nucleotides line up with TRBD1. The CDR3 covers 13 residues. Germline V gene sequence: CDR1 SGHTA, CDR2 FQGNSA. The V gene end was trimmed by 3 bases and the J gene end by 5 bases; junction bases not matched to a gene: 2. The CDR3 reads CASSLTGDETQYF. The CDR3 DNA reads TGTGCCAGCAGCTTGACAGGGGACGAGACCCAGTACTTC.

This clonotype was observed a handful of times. The DNA for the CDR3 is TGCAGCGTTGAGTCCCGGACTAGCGGGGAGTACAATGAGCAGTTCTTC. Translated: CSVESRTSGEYNEQFF. This chain uses TRBV29-1 with TRBJ2-1, with 12 bases that match TRBD2. V lost 3 bases to trimming and J lost 4 bases; unmatched junction nucleotides: 7. The germline V gene encodes CDR1 SQVTM and CDR2 ANQGSEA. The CDR3 is made up of 16 amino acids.

A few counts support this clonotype. The chain recombines TRBV11-2 with TRBJ1-2, with TRBD1 as a possible D gene (5 bases). Germline CDR1 SGHAT, CDR2 FQNNGV. The CDR3 has 16 amino acids. Trimming cost V 6 bases and J 6 bases, with 23 bases left between them. The CDR3 loop reads CASRRLRGKVGDGYTF. The CDR3 region has the DNA TGTGCCAGCAGGAGGTTACGGGGGAAAGTTGGAGATGGCTACACCTTC.

The V and J genes are TRBV7-9 and TRBJ2-5, with D perhaps matching TRBD1 (6 bases). The CDR3 extends over 15 amino acids. Looked up from germline, CDR1 is SEHNR and CDR2 is FQNEAQ (reference sequence). Trimming took off 5 bases at V and 0 bases at J, with 13 bases between the two ends. CDR3 loop: CASSPTGTYQETQYF. As DNA, the CDR3 is TGTGCCAGCAGCCCGACAGGTACTTACCAAGAGACCCAGTACTTC. Drawing the rest from reference TRBV7-9 and TRBJ2-5, the complete variable domain is DTGVSQNPRHKITKRGQNVTFRCDPISEHNRLYWYRQTLGQGPEFLTYFQNEAQLEKSRLLSDRFSAERPKGSFSTLEIQRTEQGDSAMYLCASSPTGTYQETQYFGPGTRLLVL.

The chain joins TRBV6-2 or TRBV6-3 to TRBJ2-7, with 9 bases matching TRBD2. Trimming cost V 6 bases and J 3 bases; bases outside gene matches: 12. In germline, CDR1 is MNHEY, CDR2 SVGEGT. This CDR3 region has 16 residues. The CDR3 reads CASSRRLAGRYYEQYF. For the CDR3, the DNA is TGTGCCAGCAGCCGCCGGCTAGCGGGAAGATACTACGAGCAGTACTTC.

The V call is TRBV20-1, the J call TRBJ2-1; D is unresolved. Between the trimmed V and J ends, which lost 3 bases and 5 bases, there was a span of 5 bases. Germline-derived CDR1 and CDR2 are DFQATT and SNEGSKA (reference sequence). This CDR3 spans 11 amino acids. CDR3 in amino acids: CSASNNNEQFF. In DNA form, the CDR3 reads TGCAGTGCTAGCAACAACAATGAGCAGTTCTTC.

The chain combines TRBV5-1 with TRBJ2-2; 8 bases fit TRBD2. CDR1 is SGHRS, CDR2 YFSETQ, per germline. This CDR3 region has 17 residues. The junction had 6 bases not matched to a gene; V was cut back by 0 bases and J by 2 bases. CDR3 loop: CASSLAITSGNTGELFF. DNA of the CDR3: TGCGCCAGCAGCTTGGCCATCACTAGCGGAAACACCGGGGAGCTGTTTTTT.

This chain connects TRBV6-6 to TRBJ1-1; D remains ambiguous. Germline CDR1 reads MNHNY; CDR2 reads SVGAGI (reference sequence). The CDR3 is made up of 14 amino acids. Trimming removed 2 bases from V and 4 bases from J, with 11 bases in between. This CDR3 is CASSYGTGITEAFF. As DNA, the CDR3 is TGTGCCAGCAGTTACGGTACGGGAATCACTGAAGCTTTCTTT.

This chain uses TRBV7-2 with TRBJ2-1; no definite D call. Germline CDR1 SGHTA, CDR2 FQGNSA. Trimming pared 2 bases from V and 9 bases from J, leaving 5 bases between. The CDR3 runs 11 residues. This chain's CDR3 is CASSLRLEQFF. In nucleotides, the CDR3 is TGTGCCAGCAGCTTAAGGCTTGAGCAGTTCTTC.

The chain joins TRBV18 to TRBJ2-5; D is tentatively TRBD1 or TRBD2 (6 bases each). The CDR3 has 12 residues. Germline V gene data show CDR1 as KGHSH and CDR2 as LQKENI. V dropped 11 bases and J dropped 1 base, with 11 bases sitting between them. The CDR3 loop is CAHSGAQETQYF. Here the CDR3 DNA reads TGTGCCCATTCGGGGGCCCAAGAGACCCAGTACTTC.

This clonotype has just a few counts. The V call is TRBV7-8, the J call TRBJ2-7; TRBD1 agrees at 10 bases. Germline CDR1 reads SGHVS; CDR2 reads FQNEAQ. V was pared by 5 bases and J by 4 bases, with 5 bases of the junction left unmatched. The CDR3 extends over 14 amino acids. The DNA of the CDR3 is TGTGCCAGCAGCCGACCGGGACAGGGGTACGAGCAGTACTTC. Translating gives CASSRPGQGYEQYF.